The rows below give T cell receptor beta chains drawn from one sample of a study of radiation and T cells in renal cell carcinoma. Produced via immunoSEQ multiplex PCR; TCRdb's table is partial and in-frame only. Counted here are 100,000 to 150,000 clones, over 75% occurring once; the ten biggest clones make up approximately 5%. The material was blood, obtained from a patient whose treatment included radiotherapy and nephrectomy. The receptors derive from a man aged 45-65 years with renal cell carcinoma. CDR3s include the opening cysteine and the closing phenylalanine or tryptophan. The D gene is left open where the match is weak. Clone size is shown for a subset of rows, as once, few, many or a class of expanded clone.

few,TRBJ2-7,TRBV21-1,NA,TGTGCCAGCAGCCCGGGACAGGGAAAATGCTACGAGCAGTACTTC,CASSPGQGKCYEQYF
NA,TRBJ2-7,TRBV18,NA,TGTGCCAGCTCGACCACTAGCAGGGCCCCCTACGAGCAGTACTTC,CASSTTSRAPYEQYF
NA,TRBJ2-5,TRBV7-2,TRBD2,TGTGCCAGCAGCTTAATGAGACTAGCGGGGCAAGAGACCCAGTACTTC,CASSLMRLAGQETQYF
NA,TRBJ2-3,TRBV2,NA,TGTGCCAGCAGTGGACCCCTCTCCACAGATACGCAGTATTTT,CASSGPLSTDTQYF
NA,TRBJ1-5,TRBV27,NA,TGTGCCAGCAGTCCACGTCAGGGTTTTGATCAGCCCCAGCATTTT,CASSPRQGFDQPQHF
NA,TRBJ1-5,TRBV2,NA,TGTGCCAGCAGACAGGGAGATCAGCCCCAGCATTTT,CASRQGDQPQHF
NA,TRBJ2-7,TRBV30,TRBD1,TGTGCCTGGAGTGGGTGGGACAGGGCTAACGAGCAGTACTTC,CAWSGWDRANEQYF
NA,TRBJ2-3,TRBV5-1,TRBD2,TGCGCCAGCAGCTTGGCCGGGACTAGCGGCACAGATACGCAGTATTTT,CASSLAGTSGTDTQYF
NA,TRBJ2-1,TRBV18,TRBD2,TGTGCCAGCTCACCTTTAACTAGCGGGAGCTTCAACAATGAGCAGTTCTTC,CASSPLTSGSFNNEQFF
NA,TRBJ1-2,TRBV4-3,TRBD1,TGCGCCAGCAGCCAACTCCTGCAGGGGGGCGGGTATGGCTACACCTTC,CASSQLLQGGGYGYTF
NA,TRBJ2-2,TRBV7-8,NA,TGTGCCAGCAGCTTGGTCCGGAACACCGGGGAGCTGTTTTTT,CASSLVRNTGELFF
NA,TRBJ1-5,TRBV19,TRBD1,TGTGCCAGTAGTATAGTACAGGGGCGGGATCAGCCCCAGCATTTT,CASSIVQGRDQPQHF
NA,TRBJ2-7,TRBV2,TRBD1,TGTGCCAGCAGTTTCGAAACAGGGGATAGCTCCTACGAGCAGTACTTC,CASSFETGDSSYEQYF
NA,TRBJ1-2,TRBV6-6,NA,TGTGCCAGCAGCCGCGACGGAAGCTATGGCTACACCTTC,CASSRDGSYGYTF
NA,TRBJ1-1,TRBV6-5,TRBD1,TGTGCCAGCAGTTACGTAGGGGACAGGGTTACTGAAGCTTTCTTT,CASSYVGDRVTEAFF
NA,TRBJ2-7,TRBV28,NA,TGTGCCAGCAGCGCAAGTCTCTACGAGCAGTACTTC,CASSASLYEQYF
NA,TRBJ2-5,TRBV19,NA,TGTGCCAGTAGTAACCAAGAGCAAGAGACCCAGTACTTC,CASSNQEQETQYF
NA,TRBJ2-5,TRBV5-1,TRBD1,TGCGCCAGCAGCGTTACAGGGGCGCGTCCGAAAGGGACCCAGTACTTC,CASSVTGARPKGTQYF
NA,TRBJ2-5,TRBV7-2,NA,TGTGCCAGTAATGATGGGGGGGCCCAAGAGACCCAGTACTTC,CASNDGGAQETQYF
NA,TRBJ2-2,TRBV7-2,TRBD1,TGTGCCAGCAGCTTTACAGGGGGCGTCGGGGAGCTGTTTTTT,CASSFTGGVGELFF
NA,TRBJ2-7,TRBV7-2,NA,TGTGCCAGCAGCTTGTACAGGGTGGACGAGCAGTACTTC,CASSLYRVDEQYF
once,TRBJ2-5,TRBV5-1,TRBD2,TGCGCCAGCAGCCTGACTAGCGGGGAGGGAGAGACCCAGTACTTC,CASSLTSGEGETQYF
few,TRBJ1-2,TRBV2,NA,TGTGCCAGCAGTGAAGGATTTCGGGGTATGGGTGGCTACACCTTC,CASSEGFRGMGGYTF
NA,TRBJ1-4,TRBV29-1,NA,TGCAGCGTTGTGTCCCCCGGCTCAACTAATGAAAAACTGTTTTTT,CSVVSPGSTNEKLFF
once,TRBJ2-2,TRBV6-1,NA,TGTGCCAGCAGTGAATCGGGGGGCGGCTACCAGGGACCTAACCTAGACGAGGAGCTGTTTTTT,CASSESGGGYQGPNLDEELFF
NA,TRBJ1-2,TRBV5-1,NA,TGCGCCAGCAGCTTTCACGGAACTAACTATGGCTACACCTTC,CASSFHGTNYGYTF
NA,TRBJ2-3,TRBV6-5,TRBD1,TGTGCCAGCACCCGGGACAGCCCCACAGATACGCAGTATTTT,CASTRDSPTDTQYF
NA,TRBJ2-1,TRBV9,NA,TGTGCCAGCAGCGTAGACCCAACCGGGGACAATGAGCAGTTCTTC,CASSVDPTGDNEQFF
NA,TRBJ1-2,TRBV5-1,NA,TGCGCCAGCAGCTTGGGATCCAGGTGGGAGAACTATGGCTACACCTTC,CASSLGSRWENYGYTF
NA,TRBJ1-3,TRBV28,NA,TGTGCCAGCAGTTTACCCCCGCGCGTACGCTCTGGAAACACCATATATTTT,CASSLPPRVRSGNTIYF
NA,TRBJ2-5,TRBV7-2,NA,TGTGCCAGCAGCACCCCGGGCCCCCAAGAGACCCAGTACTTC,CASSTPGPQETQYF
NA,TRBJ2-7,TRBV10-3,NA,TGTGCCATCAGTGACATAGGAACTAGCTCCTACGAGCAGTACTTC,CAISDIGTSSYEQYF
NA,TRBJ1-1,TRBV4-3,NA,TGCGCCAGCAGCCAGGGCCTAGATCGGTGGACAGACATGAACACTGAAGCTTTCTTT,CASSQGLDRWTDMNTEAFF
NA,TRBJ1-5,TRBV6-5,NA,TGTGCCAGCAGTCAGCAGGGTCTGAATCAGCCCCAGCATTTT,CASSQQGLNQPQHF
few,TRBJ2-3,TRBV5-1,NA,TGCGCCAGCAGCCGACAGGCTGGCACAGATACGCAGTATTTT,CASSRQAGTDTQYF
NA,TRBJ2-5,TRBV7-8,NA,TGTGCCAGCAGCCCACATTTGCGGGGAGGCCGGGGAGGGACCCAGTACTTC,CASSPHLRGGRGGTQYF